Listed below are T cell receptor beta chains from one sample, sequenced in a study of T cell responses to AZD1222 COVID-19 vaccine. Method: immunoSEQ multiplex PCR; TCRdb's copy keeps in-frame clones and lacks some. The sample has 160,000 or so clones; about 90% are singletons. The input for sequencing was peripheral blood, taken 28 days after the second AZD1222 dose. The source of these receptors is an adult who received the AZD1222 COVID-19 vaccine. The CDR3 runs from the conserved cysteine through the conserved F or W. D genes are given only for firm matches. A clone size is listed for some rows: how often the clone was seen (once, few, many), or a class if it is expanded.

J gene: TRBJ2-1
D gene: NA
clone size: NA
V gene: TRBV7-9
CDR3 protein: CASSLVVNEQFF
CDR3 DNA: TGTGCCAGCAGCTTAGTGGTAAATGAGCAGTTCTTC

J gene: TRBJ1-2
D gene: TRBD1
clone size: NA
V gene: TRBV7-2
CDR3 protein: CASSGTGGYGYTF
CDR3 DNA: TGTGCCAGCAGCGGGACAGGGGGCTATGGCTACACCTTC

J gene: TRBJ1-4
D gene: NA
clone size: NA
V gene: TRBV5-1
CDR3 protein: CASSSGVLGNEKLFF
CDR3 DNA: TGCGCCAGCAGCTCGGGGGTCCTGGGCAATGAAAAACTGTTTTTT

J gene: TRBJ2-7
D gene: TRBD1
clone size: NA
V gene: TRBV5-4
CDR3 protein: CASSFRDRVGEQYF
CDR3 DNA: TGTGCCAGCAGCTTCCGGGACAGGGTGGGGGAGCAGTACTTC

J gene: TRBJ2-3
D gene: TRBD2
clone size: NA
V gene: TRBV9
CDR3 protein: CASSVGMMASGSTDTQYF
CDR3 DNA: TGTGCCAGCAGCGTAGGGATGATGGCTAGCGGGAGTACAGATACGCAGTATTTT

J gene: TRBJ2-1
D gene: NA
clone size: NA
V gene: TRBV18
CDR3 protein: CASSPDVQVSYNEQFF
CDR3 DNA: TGTGCCAGCTCACCAGACGTTCAAGTCTCCTACAATGAGCAGTTCTTC

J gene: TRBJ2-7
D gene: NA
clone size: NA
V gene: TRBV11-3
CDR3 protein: CASSLDYDRRNEQYF
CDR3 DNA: TGTGCCAGCAGCTTAGATTATGACAGGCGTAACGAGCAGTACTTC

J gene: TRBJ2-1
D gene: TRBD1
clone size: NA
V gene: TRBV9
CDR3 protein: CASSVVETGEQFF
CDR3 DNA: TGTGCCAGCAGCGTAGTTGAGACAGGGGAGCAGTTCTTC

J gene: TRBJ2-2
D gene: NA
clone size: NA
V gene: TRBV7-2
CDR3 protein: CASSLKRGNTGELFF
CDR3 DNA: TGTGCCAGCAGCTTAAAAAGGGGGAACACCGGGGAGCTGTTTTTT

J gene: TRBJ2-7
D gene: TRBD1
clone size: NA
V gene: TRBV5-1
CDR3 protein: CASSEGGEDPYEQYF
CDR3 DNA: TGCGCCAGCAGCGAAGGGGGCGAGGACCCCTACGAGCAGTACTTC

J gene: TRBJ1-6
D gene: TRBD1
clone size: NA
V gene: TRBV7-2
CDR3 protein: CASSLATGGRNSPLHF
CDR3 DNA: TGTGCCAGCAGCTTAGCGACAGGGGGCAGGAATTCACCCCTCCACTTT

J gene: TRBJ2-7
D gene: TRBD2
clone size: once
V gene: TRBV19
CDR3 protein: CASSPSGLAGDFYEQYF
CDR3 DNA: TGTGCCAGTAGTCCCTCCGGACTAGCGGGAGATTTCTACGAGCAGTACTTC

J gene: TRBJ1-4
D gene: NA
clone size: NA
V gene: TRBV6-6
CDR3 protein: CASRMGRINEKLFF
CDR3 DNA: TGTGCCAGCAGAATGGGACGGATTAATGAAAAACTGTTTTTT

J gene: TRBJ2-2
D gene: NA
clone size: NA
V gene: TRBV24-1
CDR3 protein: CATSEGRDTGELFF
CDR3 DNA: TGTGCCACCAGTGAGGGACGTGACACCGGGGAGCTGTTTTTT

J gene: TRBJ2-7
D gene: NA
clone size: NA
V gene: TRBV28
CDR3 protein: CASSLYKPGVRYEQYF
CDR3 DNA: TGTGCCAGCAGTTTATATAAGCCGGGGGTTCGCTACGAGCAGTACTTC

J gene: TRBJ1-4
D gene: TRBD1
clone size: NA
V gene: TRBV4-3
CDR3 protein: CASSPTGTAGEKLFF
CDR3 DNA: TGCGCCAGCAGCCCGACCGGGACAGCCGGTGAAAAACTGTTTTTT

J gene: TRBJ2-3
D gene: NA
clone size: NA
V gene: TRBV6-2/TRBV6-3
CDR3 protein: CASSYGSWEKNTDTQYF
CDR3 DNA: TGTGCCAGCAGTTACGGGTCATGGGAGAAGAACACAGATACGCAGTATTTT

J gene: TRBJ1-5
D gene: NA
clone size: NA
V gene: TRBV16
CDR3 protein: CASSLTGMGQPQHF
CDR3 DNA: TGTGCCAGCAGCCTAACAGGGATGGGTCAGCCCCAGCATTTT

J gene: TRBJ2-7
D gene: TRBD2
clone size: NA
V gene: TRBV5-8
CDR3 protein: CASSLGPGLAGERRYF
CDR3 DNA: TGTGCCAGCAGCTTGGGACCGGGACTAGCGGGAGAAAGGCGGTACTTC

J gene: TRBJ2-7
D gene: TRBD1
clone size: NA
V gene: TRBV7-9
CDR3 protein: CASSFVRGTGRNEQYF
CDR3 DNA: TGTGCCAGCAGCTTTGTCCGCGGGACAGGACGTAACGAGCAGTACTTC

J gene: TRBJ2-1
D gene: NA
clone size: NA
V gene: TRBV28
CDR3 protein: CASSFRAAGSYNEQFF
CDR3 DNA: TGTGCCAGCAGTTTTCGGGCTGCCGGGTCCTACAATGAGCAGTTCTTC

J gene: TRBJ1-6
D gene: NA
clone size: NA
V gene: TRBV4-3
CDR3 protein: CASSQGELQATPLHF
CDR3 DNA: TGCGCCAGCAGCCAAGGTGAACTACAGGCTACACCCCTCCACTTT

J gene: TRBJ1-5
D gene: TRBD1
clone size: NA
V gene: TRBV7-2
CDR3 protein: CASSSHRGLNQPQHF
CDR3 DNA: TGTGCCAGCAGCTCGCACAGGGGGCTCAATCAGCCCCAGCATTTT

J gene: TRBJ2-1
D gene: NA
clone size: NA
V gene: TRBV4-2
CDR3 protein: CASSQGPLVPLFF
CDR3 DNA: TGTGCCAGCAGCCAAGGACCCCTTGTTCCGCTGTTCTTC

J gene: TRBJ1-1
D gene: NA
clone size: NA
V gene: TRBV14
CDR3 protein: CASSSTIGNMNTEAFF
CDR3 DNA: TGTGCCAGCAGCTCTACGATAGGGAACATGAACACTGAAGCTTTCTTT

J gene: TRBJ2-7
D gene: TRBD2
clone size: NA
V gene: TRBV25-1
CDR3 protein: CASSDPGLPRYEQYF
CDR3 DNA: TGTGCCAGCAGTGATCCGGGACTACCTCGCTACGAGCAGTACTTC

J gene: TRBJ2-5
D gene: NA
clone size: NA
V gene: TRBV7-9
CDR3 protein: CASSNPSYQETQYF
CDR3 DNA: TGTGCCAGCAGCAATCCAAGCTATCAAGAGACCCAGTACTTC

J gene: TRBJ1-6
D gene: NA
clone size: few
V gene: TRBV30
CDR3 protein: CAWGNNSPLHF
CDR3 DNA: TGTGCCTGGGGAAATAATTCACCCCTCCACTTT

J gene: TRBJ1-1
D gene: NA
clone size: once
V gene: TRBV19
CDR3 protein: CASRARGTANTEAFF
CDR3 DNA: TGTGCCAGTAGGGCCCGGGGGACCGCAAACACTGAAGCTTTCTTT

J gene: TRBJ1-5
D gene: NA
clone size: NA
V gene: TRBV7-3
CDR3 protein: CASSLTGGGNQPQHF
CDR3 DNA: TGTGCCAGCAGCTTAACGGGGGGCGGCAATCAGCCCCAGCATTTT

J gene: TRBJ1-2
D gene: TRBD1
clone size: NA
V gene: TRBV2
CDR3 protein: CASSRDSRHHF
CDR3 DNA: TGTGCCAGCAGCCGGGACAGTCGCCATCACTTC

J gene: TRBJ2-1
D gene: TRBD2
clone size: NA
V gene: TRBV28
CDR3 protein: CASVTSGPYNEQFF
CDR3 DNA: TGTGCCAGCGTAACTAGCGGACCCTACAATGAGCAGTTCTTC

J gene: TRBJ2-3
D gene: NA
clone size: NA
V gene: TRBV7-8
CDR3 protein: CASSATLDTPDTQYF
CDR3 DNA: TGTGCCAGCAGCGCGACGTTAGACACCCCAGATACGCAGTATTTT

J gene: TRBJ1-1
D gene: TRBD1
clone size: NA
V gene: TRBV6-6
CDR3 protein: CASSSKGQINTEAFF
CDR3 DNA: TGTGCCAGCAGTTCTAAGGGACAGATAAACACTGAAGCTTTCTTT

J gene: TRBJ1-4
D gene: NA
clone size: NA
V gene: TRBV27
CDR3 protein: CASKGQGNEKLFF
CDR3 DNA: TGTGCCAGCAAGGGGCAGGGCAATGAAAAACTGTTTTTT

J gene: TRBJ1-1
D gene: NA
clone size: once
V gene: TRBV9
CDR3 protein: CASSVDVLAGVVSEAFF
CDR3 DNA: TGTGCCAGCAGCGTAGATGTTTTGGCAGGGGTGGTCTCTGAAGCTTTCTTT

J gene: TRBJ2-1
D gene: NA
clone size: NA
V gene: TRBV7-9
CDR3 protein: CASSLGWGNEQFF
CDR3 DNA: TGTGCCAGCAGCTTAGGTTGGGGGAATGAGCAGTTCTTC

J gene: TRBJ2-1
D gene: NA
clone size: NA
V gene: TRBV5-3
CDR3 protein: CARSLAPRSSYNEQFF
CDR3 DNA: TGTGCCAGAAGCTTGGCCCCAAGGAGCTCCTACAATGAGCAGTTCTTC

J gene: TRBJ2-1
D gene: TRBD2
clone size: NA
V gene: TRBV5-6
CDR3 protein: CASSLSGAPYNEQFF
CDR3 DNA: TGTGCCAGCAGCTTGAGCGGGGCCCCCTACAATGAGCAGTTCTTC

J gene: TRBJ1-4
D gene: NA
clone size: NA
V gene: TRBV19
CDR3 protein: CASSPYPGAREKLFF
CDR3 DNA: TGTGCCAGTAGTCCCTATCCGGGGGCGCGGGAGAAACTGTTTTTT

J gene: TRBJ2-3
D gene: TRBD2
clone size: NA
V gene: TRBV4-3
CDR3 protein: CASSRRTSGNPDTQYF
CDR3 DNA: TGCGCCAGCAGCCGTAGGACTAGCGGGAATCCAGATACGCAGTATTTT

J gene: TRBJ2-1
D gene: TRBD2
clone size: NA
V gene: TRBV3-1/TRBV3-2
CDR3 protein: CASSQDRAASGLNEQFF
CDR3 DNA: TGTGCCAGCAGCCAAGATCGTGCGGCTAGCGGCCTCAATGAGCAGTTCTTC